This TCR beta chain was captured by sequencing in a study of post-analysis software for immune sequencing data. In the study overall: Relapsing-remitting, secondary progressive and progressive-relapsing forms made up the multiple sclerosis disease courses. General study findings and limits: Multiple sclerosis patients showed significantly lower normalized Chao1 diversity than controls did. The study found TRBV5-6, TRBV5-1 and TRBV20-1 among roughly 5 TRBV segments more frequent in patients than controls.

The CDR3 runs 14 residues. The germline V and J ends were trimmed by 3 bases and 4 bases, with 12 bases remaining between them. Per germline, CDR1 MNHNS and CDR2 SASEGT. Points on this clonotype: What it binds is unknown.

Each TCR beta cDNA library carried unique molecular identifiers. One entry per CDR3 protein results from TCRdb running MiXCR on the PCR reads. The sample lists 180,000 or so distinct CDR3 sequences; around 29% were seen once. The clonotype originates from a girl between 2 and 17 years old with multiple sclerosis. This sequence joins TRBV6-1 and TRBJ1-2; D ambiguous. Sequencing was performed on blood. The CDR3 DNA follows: TGTGCCAGCAGTGAGGTGACGGGAACCTATGGCTACACCTTC. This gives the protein CASSEVTGTYGYTF.